Listed below are T cell receptor beta chains from one sample, sequenced in a study of tumor and adjacent non-tumor tissue in lung cancer. Each CDR3 protein gets one entry after TCRdb re-called the multiplex PCR reads with MiXCR. The sample has around 57,000 distinct CDR3 sequences; about 61% are singletons. Sample: distant non-tumor lung tissue. Receptors were obtained from a man aged 70-80 years with non-small cell lung cancer. The CDR3 runs from the conserved cysteine through the conserved F or W.

TRBV11-2	TRBJ2-6	CVSSSRGGSSGANLPTF
TRBV21-1	TRBJ2-6	CASSKSYRGRVSGANVLTF
TRBV28	TRBJ2-7	CASLPQVGGTNSYEQYF
TRBV12-3/TRBV12-4	TRBJ2-7	CARSPSGSWGEQYF
TRBV11-2	TRBJ2-7	CASNLDGPSYGQYF
TRBV11-1	TRBJ2-6	CVSSQPRPSGANVLTF
TRBV5-4	TRBJ1-6	CASSTQQGARNSPLHF
TRBV11-2	TRBJ2-5	CASSLYRGVRGTQYF
TRBV30	TRBJ2-5	CAWSGGEETQYF
TRBV10-3	TRBJ2-5	CAISETGTGETQYF
TRBV5-1	TRBJ2-1	CASSLIQGGHYNEQFF
TRBV29-1	TRBJ2-1	CSVFGAGSSYNEQFF
TRBV11-2	TRBJ2-7	CASSSVQGTLTYGQYF
TRBV12-3/TRBV12-4	TRBJ2-7	CASSLGYYEQYF
TRBV6-5	TRBJ2-7	CATSFGQGAVEQYF
TRBV11-2	TRBJ2-2	CASSPRDLNTGELLF
TRBV7-9	TRBJ2-1	CASSLEQFF
TRBV20-1	TRBJ2-5	CSAAPGTAQETQYF
TRBV29-1	TRBJ2-2	CSVEYLANTGELFF
TRBV29-1	TRBJ2-5	CSVEFGETQYF
TRBV6-1	TRBJ1-5	CASLGGDLGLGQPQHF
TRBV30	TRBJ2-2	CAWSFSGVPRPSGELFF
TRBV6-6	TRBJ1-1	CASTVSPRSETIF
TRBV5-1	TRBJ2-4	CASSFQTSSAKNIQYF
TRBV5-6	TRBJ1-4	CASNFETVNEKLFF
TRBV7-9	TRBJ1-2	CASSDGNYGYTF
TRBV28	TRBJ2-3	CASCLDLGGDTQYF
TRBV12-3/TRBV12-4	TRBJ2-5	CASTLTGYGEIQYF
TRBV6-1	TRBJ1-5	CASTGTGGNNQPQHF
TRBV10-1	TRBJ2-1	CGSSLARGYEQFF
TRBV20-1	TRBJ1-5	CSARERTGGQPQHF
TRBV14	TRBJ2-2	CASSGKYFVGELFF
TRBV2	TRBJ2-2	CASKGLAEVRRTGELFF
TRBV7-8	TRBJ1-5	CASSPLGVNQPQHF
TRBV6-6	TRBJ2-1	CASRIAGERNEQFF
TRBV6-5	TRBJ2-2	CTSSYTGHRTSRVAGELFF
TRBV7-9	TRBJ2-7	CASSLYPTGTSPHEQYF
TRBV6-6	TRBJ2-3	CASSYDSTDTQYF
TRBV7-9	TRBJ1-2	CASSPSGDLNYGYTF
TRBV5-6	TRBJ2-4	CASSFDSEDIQYF
TRBV20-1	TRBJ1-2	CSASGGTGSGYTF
TRBV7-9	TRBJ2-2	CASSLGRDSNTGEPFF
TRBV12-3/TRBV12-4	TRBJ2-3	CASSRQTDTQYF
TRBV11-2	TRBJ2-2	CASGLGLKLGAGELFF
TRBV5-1	TRBJ2-3	CASAQGASTDTQYF
TRBV29-1	TRBJ2-2	CSARGQGAPGELFF
TRBV19	TRBJ2-5	CASSIGLQETQYF
TRBV12-3/TRBV12-4	TRBJ1-2	CVSSKPEYGYTF
TRBV12-3/TRBV12-4	TRBJ2-1	CASGLAGGADNEQFF